One sample yielded the 31 T cell receptor beta chains listed below, sequenced in a study of blood T cells in healthy people across ages. A sample-barcoded 5' primer and a J-beta primer mix were used in a second PCR of roughly 7 to 11 cycles. Each CDR3 protein gets one entry after TCRdb re-called the 5' RACE reads with MiXCR. The data show approximately 800,000 distinct CDR3 sequences, with less than 70% seen just once and approximately 40% held by the top ten. The sequencing input was blood. Receptors originate from a man older than 75 in good health.

V gene TRBV20-1 combines with J gene TRBJ2-1, with 8 bases lining up with TRBD2. The germline V gene has CDR1 DFQATT and CDR2 SNEGSKA (reference sequence). The J segment lost 3 bases and the V segment lost 4 bases, leaving 20 bases of the junction unmatched. The CDR3 length is 19 residues. This CDR3 reads CSATSLASNGRAGYNEQFF. In DNA form, the CDR3 reads TGCAGTGCTACATCGCTTGCTTCGAACGGGAGGGCCGGCTACAATGAGCAGTTCTTC.

This clonotype showed up just a few times. The chain couples TRBV3-1 to TRBJ2-7; 7 bases map to TRBD1. CDR3 length: 15 residues. Trimming at V came to 4 bases and at J to 2 bases, leaving 8 bases not matched to a gene. Germline CDR1 is LGHDT and CDR2 is YNNKEL (reference sequence). CDR3 in DNA: TGTGCCAGCAGCCTACACCGGGACAGAGCCTACGAGCAGTACTTC. It encodes CASSLHRDRAYEQYF.

This chain connects TRBV29-1 to TRBJ2-1; 7 positions agree with TRBD2. The CDR3 contains 12 residues. After removal of 4 bases from V and 14 bases from J, the junction contained 11 bases not matched to a gene. Germline CDR1 and CDR2: SQVTM and ANQGSEA. CDR3 amino acids: CSVALGPSGEFF. In nucleotides, the CDR3 is TGCAGCGTTGCCCTAGGACCGAGCGGGGAGTTCTTC.

The chain links TRBV5-1 to TRBJ2-1; TRBD1 matches 7 bases. This CDR3 comprises 16 residues. Germline loops: CDR1 SGHRS, CDR2 YFSETQ. V lost 0 bases, J lost 1 base, and 4 bases stayed unmatched. The CDR3 DNA reads as TGCGCCAGCAGCTTGGCGGACAGGATGTCCTACAATGAGCAGTTCTTC. Translating gives CASSLADRMSYNEQFF.

With respect to this clonotype: This may arise from a read error, as a much more abundant clone is one base away. The chain is built from TRBV25-1 and TRBJ2-7; D not resolved. Germline loops: CDR1 MGHDK, CDR2 SYGVNS. The CDR3 length is 14 residues. V dropped 3 bases and J dropped 12 bases, with 21 bases sitting between them. This CDR3 reads CASSEIENSETRYF. The CDR3 nucleotides read TGTGCCAGCAGTGAGATCGAGAATTCGGAGACCCGGTACTTC.

This clonotype occurred a few times. V gene TRBV6-1 combines with J gene TRBJ1-3; D may be TRBD1 (6 bases). CDR1 and CDR2 from the germline V gene are MNHNS and SASEGT. CDR3 length: 14 residues. V was cut by 3 bases and J by 5 bases, with 11 bases left in between. The CDR3 sequence is CASSETGRRNTIYF. The CDR3 coding sequence is TGTGCCAGCAGTGAGACAGGACGGAGAAACACCATATATTTT.

V usage is TRBV7-9 and J usage is TRBJ2-3, with D possibly being TRBD2 (5 bases). Trimming pared 6 bases from V and 1 base from J, leaving 8 bases between. This CDR3 comprises 13 residues. Germline V gene lookup returns CDR1 SEHNR and CDR2 FQNEAQ (reference sequence). The CDR3 nucleotides are TGTGCCAGCAGAAGAGCGGGCACAGATACGCAGTATTTT. Translating gives CASRRAGTDTQYF.

The CDR3 DNA follows: TGTGCCAGCAGTTTTGGAGCGGGGATTAAAGAGACCCAGTACTTC. Translated, it gives CASSFGAGIKETQYF. This sequence joins TRBV6-2 or TRBV6-3 and TRBJ2-5, with TRBD2 identical over 7 bases. V lost 4 bases and J lost 3; bases outside the gene matches: 8. CDR3 length: 15 residues. CDR1 MNHEY and CDR2 SVGEGT come from the germline V gene.

This chain uses TRBV7-3 with TRBJ2-2, with D maybe TRBD2 (5 bases). CDR1 and CDR2 (germline): SGHTA, FQGTGA. The length of the CDR3 is 17 residues. Trimming took 5 bases from V and 4 from J, leaving 20 bases between them. In DNA form, the CDR3 reads TGTGCCAGCAGCCCAGCCGGCCACAGCGGATTCACCGGGGAGCTGTTTTTT. It is translated as CASSPAGHSGFTGELFF.

Here the CDR3 reads CASSEAPSGGQGEQFF. The CDR3 DNA reads as TGTGCCAGCAGTGAAGCGCCTAGCGGGGGTCAGGGTGAGCAGTTCTTC. J is TRBJ2-1 and V is TRBV2; TRBD2 agrees at 10 bases. V shed 0 bases and J 9 bases; nucleotides not matched to a gene: 8. This CDR3 is built from 16 residues. The germline V gene has CDR1 SNHLY and CDR2 FYNNEI.

The chain has TRBV29-1 and TRBJ1-4; D is perhaps TRBD1 (6 bases). The V end was cut by 5 bases, the J end by 8 bases, with 15 bases between. This CDR3 has 13 residues. In germline, CDR1 is SQVTM, CDR2 ANQGSEA. CDR3 in amino acids: CSVTQGLNEKLFF. Here the CDR3 DNA reads TGCAGCGTTACACAGGGACTTAACGAAAAACTGTTTTTT. The full variable domain, completed using reference TRBV29-1 and TRBJ1-4, is SAVISQKPSRDICQRGTSLTIQCQVDSQVTMMFWYRQQPGQSLTLIATANQGSEATYESGFVIDKFPISRPNLTFSTLTVSNMSPEDSSIYLCSVTQGLNEKLFFGSGTQLSVL.

V is TRBV20-1 and J is TRBJ2-1; D possibly corresponds to TRBD2 (6 bases). The J call is doubtful: the DNA matches TRBJ2-7 better. CDR1 and CDR2 (germline): DFQATT, SNEGSKA (reference sequence). The CDR3 covers 14 residues. In DNA, the CDR3 is TGCAGTGCCCGACGGGGGACTGACTACAATGAGCAGTACTTC. Translation gives CSARRGTDYNEQYF.

The CDR3 loop reads CASREPGGQETQYF. CDR3 sequence (DNA): TGTGCCAGCAGGGAGCCGGGAGGCCAAGAGACCCAGTACTTC. The rearrangement joins TRBV28 to TRBJ2-5, with TRBD2 matching 7 bases. There are 14 residues in the CDR3. Germline V CDR1 and CDR2: MDHEN, SYDVKM. Trimming at V came to 6 bases and at J to 1 base, leaving 5 bases not matched to a gene.

This chain links TRBV6-6 with TRBJ2-7, with D possibly matching TRBD1 (6 bases). TRBJ2-4 explains the end of the DNA better; the J call may be wrong. This CDR3 contains 13 residues. CDR1 and CDR2 from the germline V gene are MNHNY and SVGAGI (reference sequence). The CDR3 here is CASSPGTLNIQYF. CDR3 bases: TGTGCCAGCAGTCCCGGGACACTGAACATTCAGTACTTC.

V and J are TRBV12-3 or TRBV12-4 and TRBJ2-1, with D possibly called TRBD1 or TRBD2 (5 bases each). V lost 3 bases, J lost 10 bases, and 10 bases lay in between. The CDR3 sequence is 12 residues long. CDR3 protein: CASSFTGQEQFF. The CDR3 region has the DNA TGTGCCAGCAGTTTTACGGGGCAAGAGCAGTTCTTC.

The chain is built from TRBV10-3 and TRBJ1-2; D not certain. Germline V gene data show CDR1 as ENHRY and CDR2 as SYGVKD. The CDR3 consists of 13 residues. V shed 8 bases and J shed 1 base, with 11 bases lying between them. The CDR3: CAIGSRVNYGYTF. The DNA of the CDR3 is TGTGCCATCGGCTCACGGGTTAACTATGGCTACACCTTC.

The rearrangement links TRBV29-1 to TRBJ1-1; no clear D gene. Germline V CDR1 and CDR2: SQVTM, ANQGSEA. This CDR3 comprises 15 residues. V lost 7 bases to trimming and J lost 3 bases, with 21 bases between them. The CDR3 is CSAGPRAGSDTEAFF. CDR3 DNA sequence: TGCAGCGCTGGCCCTCGGGCGGGCTCCGACACTGAAGCTTTCTTT.

The chain carries TRBV28 and TRBJ2-3; tentatively, D is TRBD1 (5 bases). Trimming pared 11 bases from V and 14 bases from J, leaving 29 bases between. Germline V gives CDR1 MDHEN, CDR2 SYDVKM. The CDR3 extends over 14 amino acids. This CDR3 is CAALGTKGARYAYF. Here the CDR3 DNA reads TGTGCCGCACTTGGAACCAAAGGGGCCAGATACGCGTATTTT. Full variable domain (missing parts from reference TRBV28 and TRBJ2-3): DVKVTQSSRYLVKRTGEKVFLECVQDMDHENMFWYRQDPGLGLRLIYFSYDVKMKEKGDIPEGYSVSREKKERFSLILESASTNQTSMYLCAALGTKGARYAYFGPGTRLTVL.

The chain couples TRBV7-2 to TRBJ2-3, with TRBD2 matching over 8 bases. The CDR3 covers 15 residues. CDR1 is SGHTA, CDR2 FQGNSA, per germline. V shed 4 bases, J shed 9 bases, and the junction held 12 bases outside the gene matches. The CDR3 DNA sequence: TGTGCCAGCAGCTCCCCTGGGGCGGGAGGTGGCACGCAGTATTTT. Translation gives CASSSPGAGGGTQYF.

The rearrangement joins TRBV7-9 to TRBJ2-1; D tentatively reads TRBD1 or TRBD2 (5 bases each). Per the germline V gene, CDR1 is SEHNR and CDR2 is FQNEAQ (reference sequence). V was clipped by 2 bases and J by 3 bases, with 14 bases between them. This CDR3 is 16 amino acids long. The CDR3 DNA reads as TGTGCCAGCAGCTTAATCCGGGGCCGGGTCTACAATGAGCAGTTCTTC. Translation: CASSLIRGRVYNEQFF.

Only a few counts were recorded for this clonotype. V and J are TRBV6-5 and TRBJ2-5, with no clear D. V was trimmed by 8 bases and J by 3 bases, leaving 10 bases between them. This CDR3 is built from 12 residues. In germline, CDR1 is MNHEY, CDR2 SVGAGI. The CDR3 region is CASPHPKETQYF. The DNA of the CDR3 is TGTGCCAGCCCTCACCCTAAAGAGACCCAGTACTTC.

This clonotype was counted between two and nine times. V usage is TRBV14 and J usage is TRBJ2-1, with D possibly matching TRBD2 (6 bases). There are 15 residues in the CDR3. Looked up from germline, CDR1 is SGHDN and CDR2 is FVKESK. The V gene lost 3 bases and the J gene lost 2 bases, with 11 bases spanning the gap. CDR3 in amino acids: CASSQGLRAYNEQFF. As DNA, the CDR3 is TGTGCCAGCAGCCAGGGACTTCGCGCCTACAATGAGCAGTTCTTC.

The chain has TRBV15 and TRBJ2-3; 8 positions agree with TRBD1. Losses at the gene ends were 6 bases for V and 10 bases for J; bases not matched to a gene: 6. The CDR3 is 12 residues long. Germline-derived CDR1 and CDR2 are LNHNV and YYDKDF (reference sequence). CDR3 sequence reads: CATRDRVRSQYF. The DNA of the CDR3 is TGTGCCACCAGGGACAGGGTGCGGTCGCAGTATTTT. Together with reference TRBV15 and TRBJ2-3, the CDR3 gives the full variable domain: DAMVIQNPRYQVTQFGKPVTLSCSQTLNHNVMYWYQQKSSQAPKLLFHYYDKDFNNEADTPDNFQSRRPNTSFCFLDIRSPGLGDTAMYLCATRDRVRSQYFGPGTRLTVL.

V is TRBV29-1 and J is TRBJ2-5; 7 nucleotides match TRBD2. V gave up 7 bases and J gave up 11 bases; unmatched junction bases: 19. CDR1 is SQVTM, CDR2 ANQGSEA, per germline. This CDR3 contains 14 residues. CDR3 loop: CSGERDGPYNEQYF. DNA for the CDR3: TGCAGCGGAGAGCGGGATGGGCCCTACAATGAGCAGTACTTC. The variable domain in full, completed from reference TRBV29-1 and TRBJ2-5, reads SAVISQKPSRDICQRGTSLTIQCQVDSQVTMMFWYRQQPGQSLTLIATANQGSEATYESGFVIDKFPISRPNLTFSTLTVSNMSPEDSSIYLCSGERDGPYNEQYFGPGTRLLVL.

CDR3 sequence reads: CASSLPPLGAPDTQYF. The CDR3, as DNA: TGCGCCAGCAGCTTGCCCCCTCTGGGGGCTCCAGATACGCAGTATTTT. V and J are TRBV5-1 and TRBJ2-3; tentatively, D is TRBD1 (6 bases). Germline loops: CDR1 SGHRS, CDR2 YFSETQ. The CDR3 length is 16 residues. Trimming cost V 1 base and J 4 bases, with 16 bases left between them.

V gene TRBV13 combines with J gene TRBJ1-1; D not certain. CDR3 length: 15 residues. Trimming shortened V by 1 base and J by 0 bases, and 9 bases separated the two germline ends. The V gene's germline CDR1 is PRHDT and CDR2 FYEKMQ (reference sequence). For the CDR3, the DNA is TGTGCCAGCAGCTTAGTGTCGGGAATGAACACTGAAGCTTTCTTT. Its translation is CASSLVSGMNTEAFF.

V is TRBV18 and J is TRBJ2-4; 12 positions agree with TRBD1. Germline-derived CDR1 and CDR2 are KGHSH and LQKENI. The V segment lost 6 bases and the J segment 9 bases; nucleotides outside the gene matches: 9. The CDR3 spans 15 residues. The CDR3 DNA is TGTGCCAGCTCCCAGGGACAGGGGGCTATTCGCATTCAGTACTTC. This translates into CASSQGQGAIRIQYF.

V and J are TRBV3-1 and TRBJ1-6, with D uncertain. This CDR3 is 14 amino acids long. V lost 1 base and J 15 bases, leaving 16 bases between the germline ends. Germline V lookup: CDR1 LGHDT, CDR2 YNNKEL (reference sequence). The CDR3 is CASSQASGGSHLHF. As DNA, the CDR3 is TGTGCCAGCAGCCAAGCCTCCGGAGGGTCCCACCTCCACTTT. The full variable domain, with the rest looked up from reference TRBV3-1 and TRBJ1-6, is DTAVSQTPKYLVTQMGNDKSIKCEQNLGHDTMYWYKQDSKKFLKIMFSYNNKELIINETVPNRFSPKSPDKAHLNLHINSLELGDSAVYFCASSQASGGSHLHFGNGTRLTVT.

V usage is TRBV14 and J usage is TRBJ2-1, with unresolved D. CDR1 is SGHDN, CDR2 FVKESK, per germline. The V end lost 2 bases, the J end lost 6 bases, and 11 bases lay between the germline ends. CDR3 length: 14 residues. The CDR3 nucleotides read TGTGCCAGCAGCCAACTGACGGGTGGCAATGAGCAGTTCTTC. Protein: CASSQLTGGNEQFF.

This clonotype showed up just a few times. This chain uses TRBV28 with TRBJ2-5, with 12 bases that match TRBD2. CDR1 and CDR2 from the germline V gene are MDHEN and SYDVKM. The J segment lost 4 bases and the V segment lost 6 bases, leaving 9 bases of the junction unmatched. This CDR3 has 16 amino acids. CDR3 residues: CASRPSSGLAGETQYF. The CDR3 DNA is TGTGCCAGCAGACCTTCCTCGGGACTAGCGGGAGAGACCCAGTACTTC.

This clonotype was counted between two and nine times. The gene calls are TRBV20-1 and TRBJ2-1; D unclear. The CDR3 runs 10 residues. Trimming pared 5 bases from V and 13 bases from J, leaving 12 bases between. The V gene's germline CDR1 is DFQATT and CDR2 SNEGSKA (reference sequence). The CDR3 region has the DNA TGCAGTGCTGTTCTGGACCGCCAGTTCTTC. Protein: CSAVLDRQFF.